What follows describes a single T cell receptor beta chain. Its antigen is still unknown. These data belong to a study of cytomegalovirus exposure and HLA in healthy donors. Germline V gene lookup returns CDR1 LNHDA and CDR2 SQIVND (reference sequence). V shed 3 bases and J 6 bases; nucleotides not matched to a gene: 8. The CDR3 has 16 amino acids. Primers included in the PCR were 60 Vbeta and 13 Jbeta primers. Clones were read by immunoSEQ multiplex PCR, and TCRdb kept only the in-frame ones, dropping some. The sample has about 150,000 clones, about four fifths seen once; the top ten hold around 6.2%. Study results and caveats: Analysis performed later found under 20,000 TCR beta sequences associated with HLA alleles at 0.05 false discovery rate. The study flagged approximately 180 TCR beta chains as cytomegalovirus-associated. Across donors, presence/absence analyses took sequencing depth to be roughly uniform. For most TCR beta V segments, an earlier analysis put the productive rate at about 87% or about 30% of the time.

Sequenced material: PBMCs. The genes are TRBV19 and TRBJ2-7; 13 nucleotides agree with TRBD2. The receptor was derived from a man aged 30 to 39 in good health and CMV-seropositive. The CDR3 is CASSIDGTSGKVEQYF. CDR3 nucleotide sequence: TGTGCCAGTAGTATCGATGGGACTAGCGGGAAGGTCGAGCAGTACTTC.